This T cell receptor (beta chain) derives from a study of cytomegalovirus exposure and HLA in healthy donors. With 60 Vbeta and 13 Jbeta primers, the PCR was carried out. The data were produced by immunoSEQ multiplex PCR, yet TCRdb's version contains in-frame clones alone and is incomplete. This repertoire shows approximately 210,000 clones, 82% found once; its top ten account for roughly 6%. Trimming removed 2 bases from V and 6 bases from J, with 11 bases in between. Germline V gene sequence: CDR1 PRHDT, CDR2 FYEKMQ (reference sequence). CDR3 length: 14 amino acids. The sequence was obtained from a man aged 40-49 years in good health and CMV-seropositive. The sample consisted of PBMCs. The chain combines TRBV13 with TRBJ2-4, with D tentatively TRBD2 (6 bases). This chain's CDR3 is CASSLKGGRNIQYF. CDR3 nucleotide sequence: TGTGCCAGCAGCTTAAAAGGAGGGCGAAACATTCAGTACTTC.